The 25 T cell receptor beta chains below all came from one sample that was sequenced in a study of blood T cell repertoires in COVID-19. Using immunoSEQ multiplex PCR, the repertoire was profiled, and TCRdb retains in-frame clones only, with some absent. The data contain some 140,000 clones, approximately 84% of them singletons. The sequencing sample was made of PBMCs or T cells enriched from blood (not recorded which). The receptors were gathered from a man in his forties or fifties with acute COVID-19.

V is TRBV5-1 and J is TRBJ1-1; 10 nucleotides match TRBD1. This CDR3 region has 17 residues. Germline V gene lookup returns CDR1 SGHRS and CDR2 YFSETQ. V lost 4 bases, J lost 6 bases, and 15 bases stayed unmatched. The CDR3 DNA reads TGCGCCAGCAGCATTACTGACAGGGGGCAACCCCCCGCTGAAGCTTTCTTT. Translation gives CASSITDRGQPPAEAFF.

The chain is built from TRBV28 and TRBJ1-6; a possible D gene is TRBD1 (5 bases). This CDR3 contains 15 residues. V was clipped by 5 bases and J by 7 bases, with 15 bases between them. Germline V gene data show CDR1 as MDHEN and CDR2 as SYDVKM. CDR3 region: CASSRQGSLNSPLHF. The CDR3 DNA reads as TGTGCCAGCAGTCGGCAGGGAAGCCTGAATTCACCCCTCCACTTT. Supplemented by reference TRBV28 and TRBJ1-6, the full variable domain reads DVKVTQSSRYLVKRTGEKVFLECVQDMDHENMFWYRQDPGLGLRLIYFSYDVKMKEKGDIPEGYSVSREKKERFSLILESASTNQTSMYLCASSRQGSLNSPLHFGNGTRLTVT.

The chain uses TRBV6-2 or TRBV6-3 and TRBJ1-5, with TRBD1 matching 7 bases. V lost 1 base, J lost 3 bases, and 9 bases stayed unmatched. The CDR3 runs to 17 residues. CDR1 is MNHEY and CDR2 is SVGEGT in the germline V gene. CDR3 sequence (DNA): TGTGCCAGCAGTTACTGGGCCGGGACAGCCCTCAATCAGCCCCAGCATTTT. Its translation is CASSYWAGTALNQPQHF.

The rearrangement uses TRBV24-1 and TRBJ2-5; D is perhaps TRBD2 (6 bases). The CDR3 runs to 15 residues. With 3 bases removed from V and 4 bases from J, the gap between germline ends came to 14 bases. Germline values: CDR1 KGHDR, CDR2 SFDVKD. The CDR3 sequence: CATSDNLGGGETQYF. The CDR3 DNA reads TGTGCCACCAGTGATAATCTGGGGGGTGGAGAGACCCAGTACTTC.

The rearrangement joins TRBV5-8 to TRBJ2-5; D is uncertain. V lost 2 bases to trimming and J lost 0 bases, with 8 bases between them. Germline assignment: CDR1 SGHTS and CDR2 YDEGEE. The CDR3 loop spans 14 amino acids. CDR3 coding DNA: TGTGCCAGCAGCTTAAGACTGTACCAAGAGACCCAGTACTTC. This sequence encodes CASSLRLYQETQYF.

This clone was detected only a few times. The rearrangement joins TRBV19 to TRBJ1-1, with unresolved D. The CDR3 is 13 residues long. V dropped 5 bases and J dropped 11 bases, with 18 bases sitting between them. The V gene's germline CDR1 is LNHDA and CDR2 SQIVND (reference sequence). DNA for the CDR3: TGTGCCAGTAGTCCGATGAGGCGGATCGGGGCTTTCTTT. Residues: CASSPMRRIGAFF.

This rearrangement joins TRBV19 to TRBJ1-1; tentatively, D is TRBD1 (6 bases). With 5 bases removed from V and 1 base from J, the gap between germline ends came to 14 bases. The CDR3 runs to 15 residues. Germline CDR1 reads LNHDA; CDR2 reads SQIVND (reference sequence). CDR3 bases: TGTGCCAGTAGTGATGCAGGGGCCCCGAACACTGAAGCTTTCTTT. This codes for CASSDAGAPNTEAFF.

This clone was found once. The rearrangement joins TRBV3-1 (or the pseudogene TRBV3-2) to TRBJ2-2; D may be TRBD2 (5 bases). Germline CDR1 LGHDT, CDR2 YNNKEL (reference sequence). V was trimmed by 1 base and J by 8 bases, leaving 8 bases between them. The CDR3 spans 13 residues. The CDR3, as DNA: TGTGCCAGCAGCCAAGTTACGGGAGGGGAGCTGTTTTTT. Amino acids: CASSQVTGGELFF.

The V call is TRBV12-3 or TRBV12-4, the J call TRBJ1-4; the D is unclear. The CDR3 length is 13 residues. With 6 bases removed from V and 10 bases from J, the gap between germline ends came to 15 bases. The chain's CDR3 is CASSSSAGGKLFF. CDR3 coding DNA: TGTGCCAGCAGCTCTTCGGCCGGAGGAAAACTGTTTTTT.

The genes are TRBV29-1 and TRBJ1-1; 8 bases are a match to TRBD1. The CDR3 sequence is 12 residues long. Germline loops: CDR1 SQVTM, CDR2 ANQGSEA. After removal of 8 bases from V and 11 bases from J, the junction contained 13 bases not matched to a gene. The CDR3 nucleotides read TGCAGCCCAGCTCGGGCAGGGGGCGAGGCTTTCTTT. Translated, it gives CSPARAGGEAFF.

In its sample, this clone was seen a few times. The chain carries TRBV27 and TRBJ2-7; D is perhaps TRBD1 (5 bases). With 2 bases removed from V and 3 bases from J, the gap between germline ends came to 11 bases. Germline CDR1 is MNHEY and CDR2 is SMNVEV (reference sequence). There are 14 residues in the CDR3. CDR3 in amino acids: CASSLSRDGYEQYF. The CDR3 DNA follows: TGTGCCAGCAGTTTAAGCAGGGATGGCTACGAGCAGTACTTC.

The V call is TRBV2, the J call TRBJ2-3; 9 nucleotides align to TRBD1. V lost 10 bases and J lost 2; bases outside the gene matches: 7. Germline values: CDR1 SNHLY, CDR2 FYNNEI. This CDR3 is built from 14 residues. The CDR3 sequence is CATSRDRDTDTQYF. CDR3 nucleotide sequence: TGTGCCACCTCCCGGGACAGGGACACAGATACGCAGTATTTT.

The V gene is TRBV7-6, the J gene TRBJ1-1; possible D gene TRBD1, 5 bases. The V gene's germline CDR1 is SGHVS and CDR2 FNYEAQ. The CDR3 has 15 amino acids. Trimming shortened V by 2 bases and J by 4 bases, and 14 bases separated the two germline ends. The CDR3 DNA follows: TGTGCCAGCAGCTTAAGGGCTAACGGGGGCACTGAAGCTTTCTTT. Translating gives CASSLRANGGTEAFF.

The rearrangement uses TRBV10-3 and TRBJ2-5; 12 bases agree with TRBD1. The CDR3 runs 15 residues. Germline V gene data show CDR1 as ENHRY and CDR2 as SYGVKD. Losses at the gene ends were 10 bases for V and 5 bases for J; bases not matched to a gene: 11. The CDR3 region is CATSTGTGGEETQYF. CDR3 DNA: TGTGCCACCTCAACCGGGACAGGGGGCGAGGAGACCCAGTACTTC.

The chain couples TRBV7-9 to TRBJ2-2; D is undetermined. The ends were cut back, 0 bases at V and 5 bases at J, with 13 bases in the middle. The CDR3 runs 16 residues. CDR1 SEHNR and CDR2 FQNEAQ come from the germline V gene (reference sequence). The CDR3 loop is CASSLAPAAETGELFF. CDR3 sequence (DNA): TGTGCCAGCAGCTTAGCGCCCGCGGCCGAAACCGGGGAGCTGTTTTTT. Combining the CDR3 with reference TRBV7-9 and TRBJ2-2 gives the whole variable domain DTGVSQNPRHKITKRGQNVTFRCDPISEHNRLYWYRQTLGQGPEFLTYFQNEAQLEKSRLLSDRFSAERPKGSFSTLEIQRTEQGDSAMYLCASSLAPAAETGELFFGEGSRLTVL.

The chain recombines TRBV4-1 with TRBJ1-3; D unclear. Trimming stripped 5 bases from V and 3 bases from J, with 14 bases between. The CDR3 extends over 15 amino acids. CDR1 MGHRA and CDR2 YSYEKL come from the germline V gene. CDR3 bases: TGCGCCAGCAGCGAGGCGGGCTTTTTTGGAAACACCATATATTTT. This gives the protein CASSEAGFFGNTIYF.

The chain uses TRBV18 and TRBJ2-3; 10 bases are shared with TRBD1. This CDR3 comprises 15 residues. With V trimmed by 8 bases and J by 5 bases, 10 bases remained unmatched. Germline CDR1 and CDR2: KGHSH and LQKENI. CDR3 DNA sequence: TGTGCCAGCGTCGTAACCGGGACAGGGGAAGATACGCAGTATTTT. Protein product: CASVVTGTGEDTQYF. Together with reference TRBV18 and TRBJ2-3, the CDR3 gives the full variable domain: NAGVMQNPRHLVRRRGQEARLRCSPMKGHSHVYWYRQLPEEGLKFMVYLQKENIIDESGMPKERFSAEFPKEGPSILRIQQVVRGDSAAYFCASVVTGTGEDTQYFGPGTRLTVL.

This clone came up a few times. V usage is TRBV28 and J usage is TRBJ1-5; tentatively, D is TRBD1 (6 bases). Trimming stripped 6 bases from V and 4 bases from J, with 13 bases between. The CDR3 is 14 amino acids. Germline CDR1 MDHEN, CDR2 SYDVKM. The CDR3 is CASSPVQGNQPQHF. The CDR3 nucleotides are TGTGCCAGCAGCCCCGTACAGGGAAATCAGCCCCAGCATTTT.

The CDR3 DNA follows: TGTGCCAGCAGTTTTATTCACGAGACAGGGAGGATCCATGGCTACACCTTC. Amino acids: CASSFIHETGRIHGYTF. This chain joins TRBV28 and TRBJ1-2; 7 nucleotides line up with TRBD1. Germline-derived CDR1 and CDR2 are MDHEN and SYDVKM. This CDR3 is built from 17 residues. Trimming cost V 3 bases and J 6 bases; bases outside gene matches: 16.

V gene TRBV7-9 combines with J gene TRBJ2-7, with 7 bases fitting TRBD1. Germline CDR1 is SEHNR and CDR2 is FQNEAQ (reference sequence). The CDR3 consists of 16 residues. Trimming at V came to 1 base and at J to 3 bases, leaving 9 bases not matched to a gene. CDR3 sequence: CASSLDVTGLLYEQYF. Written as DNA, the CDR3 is TGTGCCAGCAGCTTAGATGTGACAGGGTTGCTCTACGAGCAGTACTTC.

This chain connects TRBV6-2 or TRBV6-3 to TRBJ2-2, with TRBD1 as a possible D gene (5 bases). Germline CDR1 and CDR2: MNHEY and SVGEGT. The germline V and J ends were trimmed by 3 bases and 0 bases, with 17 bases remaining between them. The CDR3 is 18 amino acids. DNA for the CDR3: TGTGCCAGCAGTTATTTCAGGGTAGTAAGGGCGAACACCGGGGAGCTGTTTTTT. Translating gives CASSYFRVVRANTGELFF.

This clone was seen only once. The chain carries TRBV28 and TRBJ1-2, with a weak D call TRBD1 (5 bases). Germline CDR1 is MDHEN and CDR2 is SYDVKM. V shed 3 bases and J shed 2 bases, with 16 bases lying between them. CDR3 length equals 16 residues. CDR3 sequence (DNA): TGTGCCAGCAGTTTGGACATACGTCCTCTCAACTATGGCTACACCTTC. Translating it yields CASSLDIRPLNYGYTF.

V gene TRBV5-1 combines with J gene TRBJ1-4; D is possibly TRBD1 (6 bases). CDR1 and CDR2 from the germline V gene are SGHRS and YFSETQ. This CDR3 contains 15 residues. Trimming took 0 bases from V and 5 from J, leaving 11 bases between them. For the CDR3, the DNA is TGCGCCAGCAGCTTGGATGGACAGAAGAATGAAAAACTGTTTTTT. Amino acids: CASSLDGQKNEKLFF. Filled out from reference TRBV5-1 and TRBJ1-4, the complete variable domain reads KAGVTQTPRYLIKTRGQQVTLSCSPISGHRSVSWYQQTPGQGLQFLFEYFSETQRNKGNFPGRFSGRQFSNSRSEMNVSTLELGDSALYLCASSLDGQKNEKLFFGSGTQLSVL.

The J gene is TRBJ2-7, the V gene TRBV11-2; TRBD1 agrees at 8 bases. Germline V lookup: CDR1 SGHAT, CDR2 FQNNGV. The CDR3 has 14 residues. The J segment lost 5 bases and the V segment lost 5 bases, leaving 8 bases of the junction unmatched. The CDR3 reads CASSLQGAGDEQYF. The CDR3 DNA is TGTGCCAGCAGCCTCCAGGGGGCTGGCGACGAGCAGTACTTC.

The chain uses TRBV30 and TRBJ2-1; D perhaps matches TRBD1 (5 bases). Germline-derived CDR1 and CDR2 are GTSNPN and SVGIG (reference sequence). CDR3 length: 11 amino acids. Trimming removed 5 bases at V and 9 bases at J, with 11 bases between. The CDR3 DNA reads TGTGCCTGGGGAGTTCAGGGTGAGCAGTTCTTC. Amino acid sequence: CAWGVQGEQFF.